This TCR beta chain was documented in a study of cytomegalovirus exposure and HLA in healthy donors. Study-wide background: Earlier, 100 million to 130 million unique TCR beta sequences were recovered from approximately 180 million T cells by an analysis.

Amplification used 60 Vbeta primers and 13 Jbeta primers. Generated by immunoSEQ multiplex PCR, the TCRdb table keeps only in-frame clones and is missing some. The sample has about 300,000 clones; roughly 85% are singletons. Overall study results and limits: With further analysis later on, most CMV-associated TCR beta chains appeared HLA-restricted. It was approximately 170 TCR beta chains that were listed as cytomegalovirus-associated.

CDR3 length: 16 residues. Germline V lookup: CDR1 MGHRA, CDR2 YSYEKL. J was trimmed by 6 bases and V by 2 bases; bases with no gene match: 9. As for this clone: The antigen remains undetermined.

V gene TRBV4-1 combines with J gene TRBJ2-3; 9 bases match TRBD2. This clonotype was obtained from a man aged 40-55 years in good health and CMV-seropositive. Source material: PBMCs. Here the CDR3 reads CASSQFTTSGSDTQYF. The CDR3, as DNA: TGCGCCAGCAGCCAATTCACCACTAGCGGGTCCGATACGCAGTATTTT.